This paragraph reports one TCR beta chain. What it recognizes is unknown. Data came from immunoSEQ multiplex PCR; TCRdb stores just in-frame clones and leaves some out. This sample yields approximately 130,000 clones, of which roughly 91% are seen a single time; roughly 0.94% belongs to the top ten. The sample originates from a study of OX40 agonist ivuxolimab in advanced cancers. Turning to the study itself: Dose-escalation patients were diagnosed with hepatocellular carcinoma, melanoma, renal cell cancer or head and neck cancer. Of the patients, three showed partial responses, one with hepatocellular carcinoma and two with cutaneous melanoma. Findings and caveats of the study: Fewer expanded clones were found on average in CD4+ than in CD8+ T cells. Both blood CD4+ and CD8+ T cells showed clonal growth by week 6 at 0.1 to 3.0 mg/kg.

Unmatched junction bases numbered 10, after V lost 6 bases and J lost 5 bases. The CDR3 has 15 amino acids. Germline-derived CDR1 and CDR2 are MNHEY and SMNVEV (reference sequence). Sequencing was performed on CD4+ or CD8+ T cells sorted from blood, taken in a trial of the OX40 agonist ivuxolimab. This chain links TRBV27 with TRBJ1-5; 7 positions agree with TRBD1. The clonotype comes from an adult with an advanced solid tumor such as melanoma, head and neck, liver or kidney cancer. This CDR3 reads CASSRSDREHQPQHF. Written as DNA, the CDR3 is TGTGCCAGCAGCCGGTCCGACAGGGAACATCAGCCCCAGCATTTT.